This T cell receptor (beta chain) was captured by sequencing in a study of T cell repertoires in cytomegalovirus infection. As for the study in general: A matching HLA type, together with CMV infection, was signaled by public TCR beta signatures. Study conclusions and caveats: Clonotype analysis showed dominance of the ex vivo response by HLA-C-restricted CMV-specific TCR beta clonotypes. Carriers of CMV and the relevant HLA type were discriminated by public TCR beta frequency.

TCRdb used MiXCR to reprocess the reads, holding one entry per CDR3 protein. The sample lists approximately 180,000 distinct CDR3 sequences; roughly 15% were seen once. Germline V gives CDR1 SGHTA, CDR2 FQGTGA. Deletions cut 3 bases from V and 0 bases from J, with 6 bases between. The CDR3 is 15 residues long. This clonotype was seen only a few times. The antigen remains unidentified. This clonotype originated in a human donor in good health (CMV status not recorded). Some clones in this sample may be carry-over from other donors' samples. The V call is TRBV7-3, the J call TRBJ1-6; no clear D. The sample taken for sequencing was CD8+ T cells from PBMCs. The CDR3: CASSFVSSYNSPLHF. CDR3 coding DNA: TGTGCCAGCAGCTTTGTCAGCTCCTATAATTCACCCCTCCACTTT.